The rows below give T cell receptor beta chains drawn from one sample of a study of blood T cell repertoires in COVID-19. TCRdb keeps only in-frame clones here, not all; method: immunoSEQ multiplex PCR. The data show under 200,000 clones, 80% to 90% seen once. Sequencing input: peripheral blood. Every receptor here comes from a man aged 40-49 years with acute or convalescent COVID-19. The CDR3 runs from the conserved cysteine through the conserved F or W. A D gene is named only where the DNA matches it firmly. Expanded clones are given a class, and other clones once, few, many or no size at all.

v_gene	abundance	j_gene	d_gene	len	CDR3aa	CDR3nt
TRBV18	-	TRBJ1-5	-	16	CASSPPGGYSNQPQHF	TGTGCCAGCTCACCACCGGGGGGTTATAGCAATCAGCCCCAGCATTTT
TRBV7-2	-	TRBJ1-6	TRBD1	14	CATRQGFSHSPLHF	TGTGCCACCCGACAGGGGTTTTCACATTCACCCCTCCACTTT
TRBV6-5	-	TRBJ2-5	-	13	CAAVSGKMETQYF	TGTGCCGCCGTTAGTGGTAAGATGGAGACCCAGTACTTC
TRBV7-2	-	TRBJ2-1	-	14	CASSLVTSSGEQFF	TGTGCCAGCAGCTTAGTTACTAGCTCGGGTGAGCAGTTCTTC
TRBV9	-	TRBJ1-1	-	14	CASSDPRGNTEAFF	TGTGCCAGCAGCGACCCGCGCGGGAACACTGAAGCTTTCTTT
TRBV11-1	-	TRBJ2-5	TRBD2	14	CASSPGLAKETQYF	TGTGCCAGCAGCCCCGGACTAGCGAAAGAGACCCAGTACTTC
TRBV11-2	-	TRBJ2-5	TRBD1	14	CASSSSTGKETQYF	TGTGCCAGCAGTTCGTCGACAGGGAAAGAGACCCAGTACTTC
TRBV7-8	once	TRBJ2-1	TRBD1	17	CASSTNPDRGLPQEQFF	TGTGCCAGCAGCACCAATCCCGACAGGGGGTTACCACAGGAGCAGTTCTTC
TRBV7-6	-	TRBJ1-2	TRBD1	12	CASSRQGGGYTF	TGTGCCAGCAGCAGACAGGGAGGCGGCTACACCTTC
TRBV6-2/TRBV6-3	few	TRBJ1-1	-	15	CASSRQGILGTEAFF	TGTGCCAGCAGTCGCCAGGGAATTTTGGGCACTGAAGCTTTCTTT
TRBV18	-	TRBJ1-5	-	15	CASSLATGTEQPQHF	TGTGCCAGCTCACTAGCCACAGGGACGGAACAGCCCCAGCATTTT
TRBV15	-	TRBJ1-2	-	11	CAKRGNYGYTF	TGTGCGAAACGGGGGAACTATGGCTACACCTTC
TRBV19	-	TRBJ1-5	TRBD1	19	CATGTGQGVFQLVSQPQHF	TGTGCCACCGGGACGGGACAGGGGGTTTTTCAACTGGTTTCTCAGCCCCAGCATTTT
TRBV18	-	TRBJ1-1	-	14	CASSQTGLESEAFF	TGTGCCAGCTCACAAACAGGGTTGGAGTCTGAAGCTTTCTTT
TRBV7-2	-	TRBJ1-1	-	14	CASSLQGLNTEAFF	TGTGCCAGCAGCTTACAGGGTCTGAACACTGAAGCTTTCTTT
TRBV4-1	-	TRBJ2-7	TRBD2	17	CASSQALAGGNSYEQYF	TGCGCCAGCAGCCAAGCTTTAGCGGGGGGTAACTCCTACGAGCAGTACTTC
TRBV5-4	-	TRBJ2-1	-	13	CASTPSGGNEQFF	TGTGCCAGCACCCCGTCCGGGGGAAATGAGCAGTTCTTC
TRBV5-6	-	TRBJ2-2	TRBD2	15	CATGLSGGLTGELFF	TGTGCCACCGGTCTCAGCGGGGGACTAACCGGGGAGCTGTTTTTT
TRBV4-3	-	TRBJ1-4	-	17	CASSQLLLGGPWEKLFF	TGCGCCAGCAGCCAACTATTACTTGGCGGGCCGTGGGAAAAACTGTTTTTT
TRBV27	-	TRBJ1-2	-	15	CASSFNFGIRYGYTF	TGTGCCAGCAGTTTTAACTTCGGGATTCGCTATGGCTACACCTTC
TRBV19	-	TRBJ2-7	TRBD1	17	CASSILPGTGYTYEQYF	TGTGCCAGTAGTATCCTTCCTGGGACAGGGTATACCTACGAGCAGTACTTC
TRBV6-5	few	TRBJ2-3	TRBD2	14	CASRAGTSGGTQYF	TGTGCCAGCAGAGCCGGGACTAGCGGGGGAACGCAGTATTTT
TRBV24-1	-	TRBJ2-1	TRBD2	16	CATSDALAGDDNEQFF	TGTGCCACCAGTGATGCATTAGCGGGGGATGACAATGAGCAGTTCTTC
TRBV18	-	TRBJ2-2	TRBD1	14	CASFYLQGTGELFF	TGTGCCAGCTTCTACCTACAGGGGACCGGGGAGCTGTTTTTT
TRBV9	-	TRBJ1-1	-	16	CASSLDPSRGNTEAFF	TGTGCCAGCAGCCTAGACCCATCCCGGGGGAACACTGAAGCTTTCTTT
TRBV10-3	-	TRBJ2-2	TRBD2	17	CAIMDGVVAGYAGELFF	TGTGCCATCATGGACGGGGTAGTAGCGGGGTACGCCGGGGAGCTGTTTTTT
TRBV25-1	-	TRBJ1-5	-	15	CASSGATVFGQPQHF	TGTGCCAGCAGTGGGGCCACGGTGTTCGGTCAGCCCCAGCATTTT
TRBV5-5	-	TRBJ2-1	TRBD1	16	CASSLGGQVSYNEQFF	TGTGCCAGCAGCTTAGGGGGACAGGTCTCCTACAATGAGCAGTTCTTC
TRBV7-8	-	TRBJ1-4	-	17	CASSLRPPGATNEKLFF	TGTGCCAGCAGCTTACGACCCCCGGGAGCAACTAATGAAAAACTGTTTTTT
TRBV5-6	-	TRBJ1-4	TRBD1	15	CASSTHRGTKQKLFF	TGTGCCAGCAGCACACACAGGGGTACGAAACAGAAACTGTTTTTT
TRBV5-6	-	TRBJ2-7	-	14	CASSQTDLIYEQYF	TGTGCCAGCAGCCAAACAGATTTAATCTACGAGCAGTACTTC
TRBV7-2	once	TRBJ2-2	-	12	CASSFYYGELFF	TGTGCCAGCAGCTTTTATTACGGGGAGCTGTTTTTT
TRBV27	-	TRBJ1-5	TRBD1	14	CASSSTGAGQPQHF	TGTGCCAGCAGTTCAACAGGGGCGGGTCAGCCCCAGCATTTT
TRBV5-8	-	TRBJ2-1	-	12	CASSLGRGWQFF	TGTGCCAGCAGCTTGGGTAGGGGGTGGCAGTTCTTC
TRBV6-6	-	TRBJ1-4	-	15	CASSRTTLTNEKLFF	TGTGCCAGCAGCCGTACGACACTAACTAATGAAAAACTGTTTTTT
TRBV5-1	many	TRBJ2-6	TRBD1	19	CASSSTRQGALTGANVLTF	TGCGCCAGCAGCTCCACGAGACAGGGGGCTTTAACTGGGGCCAACGTCCTGACTTTC
TRBV4-3	-	TRBJ1-2	TRBD1	17	CASSQDGAGGLVDGYTF	TGCGCCAGCAGCCAAGATGGGGCAGGGGGACTTGTCGATGGCTACACCTTC
TRBV10-2	-	TRBJ1-5	-	14	CASEEVFSNQPQHF	TGCGCCAGCGAGGAGGTTTTCAGCAATCAGCCCCAGCATTTT
TRBV30	-	TRBJ2-5	TRBD1	15	CAWSIPGGAGETQYF	TGTGCCTGGAGTATCCCAGGGGGCGCGGGGGAGACCCAGTACTTC
TRBV3-1/TRBV3-2	-	TRBJ1-2	-	15	CASSQGSREIYGYTF	TGTGCCAGCAGCCAAGGGTCTAGGGAGATCTATGGCTACACCTTC
TRBV6-2/TRBV6-3	few	TRBJ1-6	-	13	CASSYSRDSPLHF	TGTGCCAGCAGTTACTCACGGGATTCACCCCTCCACTTT
TRBV9	-	TRBJ1-3	-	15	CASSGELLSGNTIYF	TGTGCCAGCAGCGGTGAGCTCCTCTCTGGAAACACCATATATTTT
TRBV6-5	-	TRBJ2-2	-	14	CASSLPGYTGELFF	TGTGCCAGCAGCCTACCCGGTTACACCGGGGAGCTGTTTTTT
TRBV6-5	few	TRBJ1-1	-	14	CASSPTGGRAEAFF	TGTGCCAGCAGTCCCACCGGGGGAAGGGCTGAAGCTTTCTTT
TRBV29-1	-	TRBJ2-1	-	12	CSGLTGSNEQFF	TGCAGCGGATTAACAGGGTCCAATGAGCAGTTCTTC
TRBV13	-	TRBJ2-7	TRBD2	14	CASSLAGYSYEQYF	TGTGCCAGCAGTTTAGCGGGGTACTCCTACGAGCAGTACTTC
TRBV2	once	TRBJ2-7	TRBD1	14	CASSDREPTYEQYF	TGTGCCAGCAGCGACAGGGAACCCACCTACGAGCAGTACTTC